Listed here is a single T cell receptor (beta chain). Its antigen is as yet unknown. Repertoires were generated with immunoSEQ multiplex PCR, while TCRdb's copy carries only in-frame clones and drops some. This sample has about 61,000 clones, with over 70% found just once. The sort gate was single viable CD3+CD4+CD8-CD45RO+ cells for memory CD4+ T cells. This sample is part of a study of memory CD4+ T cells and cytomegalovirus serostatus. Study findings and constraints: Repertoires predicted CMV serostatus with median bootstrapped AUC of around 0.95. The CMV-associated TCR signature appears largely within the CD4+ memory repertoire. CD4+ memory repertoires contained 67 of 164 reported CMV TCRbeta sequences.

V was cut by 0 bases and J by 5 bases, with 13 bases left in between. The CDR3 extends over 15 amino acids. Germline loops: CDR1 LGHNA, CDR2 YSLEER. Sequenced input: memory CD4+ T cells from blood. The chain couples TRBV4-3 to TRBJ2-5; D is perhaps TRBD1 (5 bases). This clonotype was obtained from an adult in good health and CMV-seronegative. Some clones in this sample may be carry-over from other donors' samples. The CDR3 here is CASSQDWNKGETQYF. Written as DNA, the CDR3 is TGCGCCAGCAGCCAAGATTGGAACAAGGGGGAGACCCAGTACTTC.